The next 11 T cell receptor beta chains were all read from a single sample in a study of intratumoral heterogeneity in liver cancer. Multiple geographically separated regions of the hepatocellular carcinoma nodule were sampled separately. Profiling relied on immunoSEQ multiplex PCR, and the TCRdb table lists in-frame clones only, not all of them. The table has thousands of clones, around 60% seen once. The source material was tumor tissue, sampled before any cancer treatment. Every receptor here comes from a man in his 70s with hepatocellular carcinoma.

The V call is TRBV7-9, the J call TRBJ2-3; D is ambiguous. V dropped 1 base and J dropped 4 bases, with 6 bases sitting between them. The CDR3 is 13 amino acids. CDR1 SEHNR and CDR2 FQNEAQ come from the germline V gene (reference sequence). CDR3 region: CASSLVSADTQYF. The CDR3 region has the DNA TGTGCCAGCAGCTTAGTGTCTGCAGATACGCAGTATTTT.

This clone ranks as medium-sized. The genes are TRBV10-3 and TRBJ2-5; TRBD1 or TRBD2 may be the D gene (5 bases each). CDR3 length: 12 amino acids. Germline V CDR1 and CDR2: ENHRY, SYGVKD. The V end lost 10 bases, the J end lost 2 bases, and 11 bases lay between the germline ends. The CDR3 sequence is CATQGPQETQYF. As DNA, the CDR3 is TGTGCCACCCAGGGACCGCAAGAGACCCAGTACTTC.

The chain links TRBV9 to TRBJ2-3, with a possible D match to TRBD1 (5 bases). The CDR3 extends over 14 amino acids. Germline V lookup: CDR1 SGDLS, CDR2 YYNGEE. V was clipped by 3 bases and J by 5 bases, with 13 bases between them. CDR3 sequence: CASSARNQGDTQYF. The CDR3 bases are TGTGCCAGCAGCGCCCGAAATCAGGGAGATACGCAGTATTTT.

This clone appeared a few times. Distinct nucleotide sequences in the sample also encode this CDR3. The chain carries TRBV12-3 or TRBV12-4 and TRBJ2-3; unclear D gene. The V gene lost 3 bases and the J gene lost 6 bases, with 4 bases spanning the gap. The CDR3 consists of 11 residues. Here the CDR3 reads CASSFGDTQYF. The CDR3 region has the DNA TGTGCCAGCAGTTTTGGCGATACGCAGTATTTT.

This clone has more than one count but fewer than ten. The chain combines TRBV4-3 with TRBJ2-1, with TRBD1 identical over 10 bases. CDR3 length: 17 amino acids. V lost 0 bases, J lost 6 bases, and 8 bases stayed unmatched. CDR1 is LGHNA and CDR2 is YSLEER in the germline V gene. The CDR3 DNA is TGCGCCAGCAGCCAAGAGAGGGGGACAGGGGCCCTCAATGAGCAGTTCTTC. Translated: CASSQERGTGALNEQFF.

The chain employs TRBV27 and TRBJ1-4, with D maybe TRBD1 (5 bases). CDR3 length: 15 amino acids. Germline values: CDR1 MNHEY, CDR2 SMNVEV (reference sequence). V gave up 3 bases and J gave up 7 bases, with 15 bases separating them. The CDR3 here is CASSFGGVYGEKLFF. CDR3 DNA: TGTGCCAGCAGTTTTGGGGGGGTCTATGGTGAAAAACTGTTTTTT.

This clone is termed medium-sized. For the CDR3, the DNA is TGCGCCAGCAGTGAGCGTGGAGGCTATGGCTACACCTTC. It encodes CASSERGGYGYTF. The V and J genes are TRBV10-2 and TRBJ1-2; D is unclear. Trimming shortened V by 2 bases and J by 4 bases, and 8 bases separated the two germline ends. CDR3 length equals 13 residues. In germline, CDR1 is WSHSY, CDR2 SAAADI.

The genes are TRBV7-9 and TRBJ1-2; 12 bases line up with TRBD1. Germline CDR1 reads SEHNR; CDR2 reads FQNEAQ (reference sequence). With 6 bases clipped from V and 8 bases from J, the junction kept 10 bases outside the gene matches. The CDR3 length is 15 residues. The CDR3 sequence is CASRRPGQGARGYTF. The CDR3 region has the DNA TGTGCCAGCAGGCGACCGGGACAGGGGGCGCGGGGCTACACCTTC. The full variable domain, its missing parts supplied by reference TRBV7-9 and TRBJ1-2, is DTGVSQNPRHKITKRGQNVTFRCDPISEHNRLYWYRQTLGQGPEFLTYFQNEAQLEKSRLLSDRFSAERPKGSFSTLEIQRTEQGDSAMYLCASRRPGQGARGYTFGSGTRLTVV.

This clone was counted between two and nine times. J is TRBJ1-2 and V is TRBV6-5; the D gene is possibly TRBD1 (6 bases). The CDR3 totals 13 residues. With 2 bases removed from V and 6 bases from J, the gap between germline ends came to 10 bases. Germline V gives CDR1 MNHEY, CDR2 SVGAGI. The CDR3 is CASSYVQGDGYTF. In DNA form, the CDR3 reads TGTGCCAGCAGTTACGTACAGGGAGATGGCTACACCTTC.

V and J are TRBV4-1 and TRBJ1-1, with D hard to call. With 0 bases removed from V and 5 bases from J, the gap between germline ends came to 4 bases. Germline loops: CDR1 MGHRA, CDR2 YSYEKL. The length of the CDR3 is 12 residues. CDR3 loop: CASSQDWTEAFF. CDR3 nucleotide sequence: TGCGCCAGCAGCCAAGATTGGACTGAAGCTTTCTTT.

This chain connects TRBV4-2 to TRBJ2-5; 10 nucleotides match TRBD2. The CDR3 contains 18 residues. Per the germline V gene, CDR1 is LGHNA and CDR2 is YNFKEQ. V lost 5 bases to trimming and J lost 1 base; unmatched junction nucleotides: 13. The CDR3 reads CASSSHPLAGGRQETQYF. For the CDR3, the DNA is TGTGCCAGCAGCTCACATCCCTTAGCGGGGGGCCGCCAAGAGACCCAGTACTTC.